This TCR beta chain was profiled in a study of regulatory T cells in long-lasting Graves disease. Across the study: Prior antithyroid drug treatment in newly diagnosed Graves' patients lasted under 3 months. Points from the study as a whole: Sample size was small, which may have lowered accuracy.

Library construction for TCR beta used iRepertoire HTBI primers and Arm-PCR of CDR3 regions. Each CDR3 protein is one row after TCRdb ran MiXCR on the multiplex PCR reads. The profile shows approximately 400,000 distinct CDR3 sequences, more than 13% of them singletons. The time point denotes: newly diagnosed GD, antithyroid drugs for less than 3 months. The TCR library used RNA extracted from PBMCs. CDR1 MGHRA and CDR2 YSYEKL come from the germline V gene. This CDR3 is 17 amino acids long. V lost 4 bases to trimming and J lost 7 bases, with 20 bases between them. The count of this clonotype is one. Antigen: not known. The data also belong to a second study, concerning T cells in Graves' hyperthyroidism and ophthalmopathy. According to that study: Thyroid ultrasound, orbital computed tomography, clinical symptoms, and serum thyroxine and TRAb underpinned diagnoses. RT-PCR in the first round (using the HTBI primer set) targeted the TCR CDR3.

The chain links TRBV4-1 to TRBJ1-6; D call uncertain. The sequencing used peripheral blood mononuclear cells (PBMCs), collected at new diagnosis, from a patient treated with antithyroid drugs. The receptor was derived from a woman aged 30 to 39 with Graves disease. The CDR3 coding sequence is TGCGCCAGCAGCCCCCGTCGTGGACTTTCCGAAAATTCACCCCTCCACTTT. Its protein is CASSPRRGLSENSPLHF.